The clone carrying this TCR beta chain was counted many times. Its specificity is not known. It was with unique molecular identifiers that the TCRbeta library was prepared. In TCRdb, the PCR reads were re-called with MiXCR into one record per CDR3 protein. The sample contains about 98,000 distinct CDR3 sequences, less than 25% of which appear only once. This CDR3 contains 13 residues. V lost 8 bases and J lost 8, with 18 bases in between. The data were taken from a study of T-cell reconstitution after alpha-beta-depleted transplantation in children. Regarding the study as a whole: By about two months after transplant, alpha-beta T cells reportedly arose from several hundred graft clones that had expanded. It was newly produced T cells that mostly accounted for T-cell counts and diversity one year after transplant.

The sequencing used PBMCs, collected before TCRalphabeta/CD19-depleted stem cell transplant. This clonotype was sampled from a boy between 2 and 15 years old with acute lymphoblastic leukemia, due to receive a stem cell transplant. The genes are TRBV12-3 or TRBV12-4 and TRBJ1-2; D perhaps matches TRBD1 (6 bases). CDR3 coding DNA: TGTGCCAGCGGAGCGTCAGGGGTACGCGGCTACACCTTC. It encodes CASGASGVRGYTF.